This T cell receptor (beta chain) was sequenced in a study of cytomegalovirus exposure and HLA in healthy donors. Primers included in the PCR were 60 Vbeta and 13 Jbeta primers. Libraries were prepared by immunoSEQ multiplex PCR; TCRdb keeps only in-frame clonotypes and omits some of them. This table has roughly 40,000 clones, approximately 84% appearing once. As to this clone: The antigen is undetermined.

Findings of the study overall: In a later analysis, HLA-associated TCR beta chains were more clonally expanded than equally common others. TCR beta sequences reportedly predicted most subjects' HLA-A and HLA-B alleles accurately. Immune exposure data for these donors was limited to CMV serostatus. Cytomegalovirus status, reportedly, was diagnosed with high specificity and sensitivity by the classifier.

This sequence was found in a man over 45 in good health and CMV-seronegative. The sequencing sample was made of PBMCs.

CDR3 sequence: CASSRQYNEQFF. In DNA form, the CDR3 reads TGTGCCAGCAGTCGACAGTACAATGAGCAGTTCTTC. The V and J genes are TRBV27 and TRBJ2-1; tentative D call: TRBD1 (5 bases). Germline V lookup: CDR1 MNHEY, CDR2 SMNVEV (reference sequence). CDR3 length: 12 residues. Trimming shortened V by 5 bases and J by 4 bases, and 6 bases separated the two germline ends.